This TCR beta chain is drawn from a study of T cell repertoires in cytomegalovirus infection. Study background: HLA-C-restricted CMV epitopes, recently identified, and well-studied HLA-B-restricted ones were used by the study. Public TCR beta signatures provided an indication of both CMV infection and a matching HLA type.

TCRdb ran MiXCR on the reads and lists one entry per CDR3 protein. This table holds approximately 340,000 distinct CDR3 sequences, about 27% found once. Whole-study results and caveats: The response measured ex vivo was dominated by TCR beta clonotypes (HLA-C-restricted and CMV-specific).

The V gene's germline CDR1 is ENHRY and CDR2 SYGVKD. The CDR3 has 18 amino acids. The V segment lost 2 bases and the J segment 0 bases; nucleotides outside the gene matches: 10. A few counts support this clonotype. The antigen is unknown. Specimen: cultured PBMCs, collected from culture after CMV antigen stimulation. The chain couples TRBV10-3 to TRBJ1-3, with TRBD1 identical over 7 bases. This TCR derives from a human donor in good health (CMV status not recorded). Some clones in this sample may be carry-over from other donors' samples. The CDR3 here is CAISESELRQGSGNTIYF. In DNA, the CDR3 is TGTGCCATCAGTGAGAGCGAGTTACGACAGGGCTCTGGAAACACCATATATTTT.